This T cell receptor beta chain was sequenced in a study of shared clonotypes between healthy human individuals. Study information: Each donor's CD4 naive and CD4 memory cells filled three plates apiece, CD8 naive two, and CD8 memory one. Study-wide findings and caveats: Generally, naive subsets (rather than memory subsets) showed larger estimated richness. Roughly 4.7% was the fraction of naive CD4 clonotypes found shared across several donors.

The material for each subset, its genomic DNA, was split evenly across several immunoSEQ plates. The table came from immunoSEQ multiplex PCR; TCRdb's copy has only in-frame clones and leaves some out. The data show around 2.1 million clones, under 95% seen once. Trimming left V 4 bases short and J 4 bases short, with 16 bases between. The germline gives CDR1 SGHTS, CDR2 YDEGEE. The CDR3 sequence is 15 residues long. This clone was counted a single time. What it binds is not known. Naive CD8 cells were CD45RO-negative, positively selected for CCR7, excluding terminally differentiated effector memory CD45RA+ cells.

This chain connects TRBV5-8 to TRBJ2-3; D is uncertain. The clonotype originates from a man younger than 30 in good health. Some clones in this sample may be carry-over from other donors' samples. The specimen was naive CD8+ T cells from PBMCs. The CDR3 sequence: CASSESGFFPDTQYF. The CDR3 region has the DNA TGTGCCAGCAGCGAATCCGGGTTCTTCCCAGATACGCAGTATTTT. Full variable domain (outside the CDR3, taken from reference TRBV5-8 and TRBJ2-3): EAGVTQSPTHLIKTRGQQATLRCSPISGHTSVYWYQQALGLGLQFLLWYDEGEERNRGNFPPRFSGRQFPNYSSELNVNALELEDSALYLCASSESGFFPDTQYFGPGTRLTVL.